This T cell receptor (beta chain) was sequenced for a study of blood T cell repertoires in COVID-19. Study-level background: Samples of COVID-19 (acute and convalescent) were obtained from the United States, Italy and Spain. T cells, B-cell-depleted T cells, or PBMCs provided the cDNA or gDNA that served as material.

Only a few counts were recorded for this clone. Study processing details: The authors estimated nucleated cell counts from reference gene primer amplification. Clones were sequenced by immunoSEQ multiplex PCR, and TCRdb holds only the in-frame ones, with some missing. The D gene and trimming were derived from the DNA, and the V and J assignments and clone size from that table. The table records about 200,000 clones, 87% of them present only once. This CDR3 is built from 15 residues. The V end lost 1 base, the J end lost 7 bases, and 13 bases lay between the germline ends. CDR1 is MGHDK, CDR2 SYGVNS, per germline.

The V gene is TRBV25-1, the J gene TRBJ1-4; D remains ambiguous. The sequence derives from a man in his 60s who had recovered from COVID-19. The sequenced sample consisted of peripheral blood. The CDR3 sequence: CASSESFSVGEKLFF. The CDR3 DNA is TGTGCCAGCAGTGAATCTTTCAGCGTGGGTGAAAAACTGTTTTTT.